These 31 T cell receptor beta chains originate from one sample sequenced in a study of identical twins. TCRdb redid the calling of the 5' RACE reads with MiXCR, one entry per CDR3 protein. The repertoire has approximately 700,000 distinct CDR3 sequences, about 18% of them found once; the top ten carry about an eighth. In addition, the sample was reused for a study of T cells expressing NK-cell markers.

Material for sequencing was PBMCs. Receptors originate from a woman between 18 and 29 years old in good health.

The chain combines TRBV30 with TRBJ2-2, with D possibly matching TRBD1 (5 bases). V shed 2 bases and J shed 7 bases, with 11 bases lying between them. The CDR3 is made up of 13 amino acids. Looked up from germline, CDR1 is GTSNPN and CDR2 is SVGIG (reference sequence). This chain's CDR3 is CAWSRQGGGELFF. The CDR3 nucleotides are TGTGCCTGGAGTAGGCAGGGCGGCGGGGAGCTGTTTTTT.

J is TRBJ2-1 and V is TRBV3-1; possibly TRBD2 for D (6 bases). V was cut by 4 bases and J by 9 bases, with 19 bases left in between. Germline CDR1 and CDR2: LGHDT and YNNKEL (reference sequence). The CDR3 runs 15 residues. CDR3 residues: CASSRLGGTTSEQFF. The CDR3 DNA sequence: TGTGCCAGCAGCCGTCTGGGCGGGACCACAAGTGAGCAGTTCTTC.

This chain uses TRBV7-6 with TRBJ2-7; D might be TRBD2 (6 bases). This CDR3 region has 15 residues. Germline V gene sequence: CDR1 SGHVS, CDR2 FNYEAQ. V gave up 1 base and J gave up 3 bases, with 13 bases separating them. The CDR3 spells CASSLGGANYYEQYF. DNA for the CDR3: TGTGCCAGCAGCTTAGGCGGGGCTAACTACTACGAGCAGTACTTC.

The table lists this clonotype with a few counts. V usage is TRBV6-5 and J usage is TRBJ1-1; a weak D match, TRBD1 (6 bases). CDR1 and CDR2 (germline): MNHEY, SVGAGI. CDR3 length: 13 residues. With 0 bases removed from V and 8 bases from J, the gap between germline ends came to 10 bases. CDR3 sequence reads: CASSYSPGTEAFF. The CDR3 nucleotides are TGTGCCAGCAGTTACTCGCCAGGGACAGAAGCTTTCTTT.

The chain joins TRBV3-1 to TRBJ2-1, with D perhaps assigned TRBD1 or TRBD2 (8 bases each). From germline, CDR1 is LGHDT and CDR2 YNNKEL (reference sequence). The CDR3 length is 20 residues. V gave up 0 bases and J gave up 1 base, with 22 bases separating them. This CDR3 is CASSQEAEQGVAGSYNEQFF. CDR3 coding DNA: TGTGCCAGCAGCCAAGAAGCAGAACAGGGGGTAGCGGGATCCTACAATGAGCAGTTCTTC.

The chain recombines TRBV20-1 with TRBJ2-1; 9 bases align to TRBD2. CDR1 and CDR2 from the germline V gene are DFQATT and SNEGSKA (reference sequence). The CDR3 loop spans 16 amino acids. V trimming: 2 bases; J trimming: 5 bases; junction bases outside the gene matches: 10. In nucleotides, the CDR3 is TGCAGTGCTAGATCAATTAGCGGGAGAGTCAACAATGAGCAGTTCTTC. Translating gives CSARSISGRVNNEQFF.

In its sample, this clonotype was seen a few times. This rearrangement joins TRBV7-6 to TRBJ2-7, with D possibly matching TRBD2 (5 bases). Trimming shortened V by 0 bases and J by 3 bases, and 9 bases separated the two germline ends. The CDR3 is made up of 14 amino acids. Germline CDR1 reads SGHVS; CDR2 reads FNYEAQ. CDR3 sequence: CASSLATNRYEQYF. DNA for the CDR3: TGTGCCAGCAGCTTAGCGACTAACCGCTACGAGCAGTACTTC.

A few counts support this clonotype. V is TRBV5-1 and J is TRBJ2-5; D is unresolved. Between the trimmed V and J ends, which lost 0 bases and 4 bases, there was a span of 10 bases. The CDR3 extends over 14 amino acids. CDR1 is SGHRS and CDR2 is YFSETQ in the germline V gene. CDR3 coding DNA: TGCGCCAGCAGCTTGGGGATCTATCCAGAGACCCAGTACTTC. Translation: CASSLGIYPETQYF.

This clonotype was detected a few times. The chain combines TRBV5-1 with TRBJ1-1; D is perhaps TRBD1 (5 bases). The V gene's germline CDR1 is SGHRS and CDR2 YFSETQ. This CDR3 comprises 13 residues. V was clipped by 3 bases and J by 12 bases, with 18 bases between them. The CDR3 region has the DNA TGCGCCAGCAGCTGGGACGGTGGTGCTTTAACTTTCTTT. It is translated as CASSWDGGALTFF.

The rearrangement links TRBV6-2 or TRBV6-3 to TRBJ2-1; TRBD2 agrees at 11 bases. J lost 13 bases, V lost 5 bases, and 13 bases had no gene match. CDR1 MNHEY and CDR2 SVGEGT come from the germline V gene. The CDR3 sequence is 15 residues long. CDR3 DNA: TGTGCCAGCAGTCGGGGGACTAGCGGCGCGCTGAACCAGTTCTTC. This gives the protein CASSRGTSGALNQFF.

This clonotype was picked up a small number of times. This rearrangement joins TRBV30 to TRBJ2-5, with 10 positions matching TRBD2. The germline V gene encodes CDR1 GTSNPN and CDR2 SVGIG (reference sequence). This CDR3 spans 13 amino acids. The V gene end was trimmed by 7 bases and the J gene end by 5 bases; junction bases not matched to a gene: 7. In nucleotides, the CDR3 is TGTGCCTCCCAGCGGGAGGGCCGGGAGACCCAGTACTTC. Translation: CASQREGRETQYF.

CDR3 in amino acids: CASSPPGVDEKLFF. As DNA, the CDR3 is TGCGCCAGCAGCCCCCCGGGGGTGGATGAAAAACTGTTTTTT. The chain has TRBV5-1 and TRBJ1-4; D is perhaps TRBD1 (5 bases). This CDR3 region has 14 residues. The V end was cut by 4 bases, the J end by 6 bases, with 13 bases between. CDR1 and CDR2 from the germline V gene are SGHRS and YFSETQ.

This clonotype turned up a few times. CDR3 in DNA: TGTGCCAGCAGCCTCTTCCTACTAAAGACCCAGTACTTC. Protein sequence: CASSLFLLKTQYF. The chain employs TRBV11-2 and TRBJ2-5, with D uncertain. The CDR3 extends over 13 amino acids. Germline V lookup: CDR1 SGHAT, CDR2 FQNNGV. V shed 5 bases and J shed 6 bases, with 13 bases lying between them.

This chain uses TRBV2 with TRBJ1-5; D unresolved. V dropped 3 bases and J dropped 0 bases, with 6 bases sitting between them. The CDR3 is made up of 14 amino acids. Germline CDR1 is SNHLY and CDR2 is FYNNEI. In DNA form, the CDR3 reads TGTGCCAGCAGTGATTGGCATAGCAATCAGCCCCAGCATTTT. Translated: CASSDWHSNQPQHF. Variable domain in full (rest from reference TRBV2 and TRBJ1-5): EPEVTQTPSHQVTQMGQEVILRCVPISNHLYFYWYRQILGQKVEFLVSFYNNEISEKSEIFDDQFSVERPDGSNFTLKIRSTKLEDSAMYFCASSDWHSNQPQHFGDGTRLSIL.

A few counts support this clonotype. V and J are TRBV29-1 and TRBJ2-1, with TRBD1 as a possible D gene (5 bases). CDR1 SQVTM and CDR2 ANQGSEA come from the germline V gene. Trimming took off 6 bases at V and 0 bases at J, with 18 bases between the two ends. The CDR3 sequence is 16 residues long. This chain's CDR3 is CSVLSITGNSYNEQFF. CDR3 bases: TGCAGCGTCCTTTCAATTACAGGAAACTCCTACAATGAGCAGTTCTTC.

This chain connects TRBV11-2 to TRBJ2-1, with D possibly TRBD2 on 5 matching bases. V gave up 4 bases and J gave up 6 bases, with 19 bases separating them. Germline V lookup: CDR1 SGHAT, CDR2 FQNNGV. The CDR3 contains 16 residues. The CDR3, as DNA: TGTGCCAGCAGCTCTCGGACTGCGGATCCCGGCAATGAGCAGTTCTTC. This encodes CASSSRTADPGNEQFF. The full variable domain, its missing parts supplied by reference TRBV11-2 and TRBJ2-1, is EAGVAQSPRYKIIEKRQSVAFWCNPISGHATLYWYQQILGQGPKLLIQFQNNGVVDDSQLPKDRFSAERLKGVDSTLKIQPAKLEDSAVYLCASSSRTADPGNEQFFGPGTRLTVL.

This clonotype turned up a few times. This chain connects TRBV9 to TRBJ2-2, with 8 bases matching TRBD2. V lost 4 bases and J lost 4; bases outside the gene matches: 6. The CDR3 length is 15 residues. CDR1 and CDR2 from the germline V gene are SGDLS and YYNGEE. The DNA of the CDR3 is TGTGCCAGCAGCCCTACCCTAGCGGGCACCGGGGAGCTGTTTTTT. Its protein product is CASSPTLAGTGELFF.

There are many counts of this clonotype. V gene TRBV18 combines with J gene TRBJ1-2; the D gene is possibly TRBD1 (6 bases). The germline V gene encodes CDR1 KGHSH and CDR2 LQKENI. The CDR3 has 12 residues. V shed 6 bases and J shed 4 bases, with 9 bases lying between them. CDR3 sequence reads: CASSQDSYGYTF. CDR3 nucleotides: TGTGCCAGCTCTCAGGACAGCTATGGCTACACCTTC.

A single count supports this clonotype. The chain employs TRBV5-1 and TRBJ2-1, with D perhaps TRBD2 (5 bases). This CDR3 region has 14 residues. Germline lookup yields CDR1 SGHRS and CDR2 YFSETQ. Deletions cut 6 bases from V and 5 bases from J, with 15 bases between. The CDR3 is CASTDFTINNEQFF. The CDR3 bases are TGCGCCAGCACGGACTTCACAATTAACAATGAGCAGTTCTTC.

The chain combines TRBV28 with TRBJ1-1, with D tentatively TRBD1 (6 bases). CDR1 MDHEN and CDR2 SYDVKM come from the germline V gene. The ends were cut back, 7 bases at V and 5 bases at J, with 23 bases in the middle. This CDR3 is 16 amino acids long. The CDR3 reads CASKTRYGTYGTEAFF. The CDR3 DNA reads as TGTGCCAGCAAAACTCGATACGGGACATATGGGACTGAAGCTTTCTTT.

The chain is built from TRBV5-1 and TRBJ1-6; D is undetermined. V lost 0 bases and J lost 5, with 9 bases in between. The CDR3 length is 15 residues. Germline V gene lookup returns CDR1 SGHRS and CDR2 YFSETQ. CDR3 sequence (DNA): TGCGCCAGCAGCTTGGTGGGCAGTGATAATTCACCCCTCCACTTT. Its protein product is CASSLVGSDNSPLHF.

The V gene is TRBV6-5, the J gene TRBJ1-6, with no clear D. V lost 4 bases to trimming and J lost 6 bases, with 10 bases between them. The CDR3 spans 14 residues. CDR1 and CDR2 from the germline V gene are MNHEY and SVGAGI. The CDR3 nucleotides are TGTGCCAGCAGTTCCCTCCAATTTAATTCACCCCTCCACTTT. It encodes CASSSLQFNSPLHF.

The table lists this clonotype with many counts. The chain has TRBV5-6 and TRBJ1-4, with D uncertain. The length of the CDR3 is 13 residues. Trimming cost V 0 bases and J 6 bases, with 6 bases left between them. CDR1 is SGHDT and CDR2 is YYEEEE in the germline V gene. The CDR3 DNA is TGTGCCAGCAGCTTGGTACTGGATGAAAAACTGTTTTTT. Encoded protein: CASSLVLDEKLFF.

This clonotype was detected only a few times. The chain couples TRBV5-1 to TRBJ1-1; D is unresolved. The CDR3 spans 12 residues. The V end lost 3 bases, the J end lost 5 bases, and 8 bases lay between the germline ends. CDR1 is SGHRS, CDR2 YFSETQ, per germline. The CDR3 loop reads CASSSEQTEAFF. DNA of the CDR3: TGCGCCAGCAGCTCGGAGCAGACTGAAGCTTTCTTT.

This clonotype was observed a handful of times. The V call is TRBV6-5, the J call TRBJ2-7, with D possibly matching TRBD2 (6 bases). This CDR3 region has 12 residues. Germline V gene lookup returns CDR1 MNHEY and CDR2 SVGAGI. V was clipped by 10 bases and J by 5 bases, with 15 bases between them. DNA for the CDR3: TGTGCCACCAGGCAGGGACTCGACGAGCAGTACTTC. Amino acid sequence: CATRQGLDEQYF.

This clonotype was picked up a small number of times. The chain is built from TRBV6-6 and TRBJ1-4, with 7 bases that match TRBD1. The CDR3 has 13 amino acids. CDR1 is MNHNY, CDR2 SVGAGI, per germline (reference sequence). The V and J ends lost 8 bases and 7 bases, in that order; junction bases with no gene match: 7. The CDR3, as DNA: TGTGCCAGCCGGGACAGATTGAGTGAAAAACTGTTTTTT. This translates into CASRDRLSEKLFF.

This clonotype was seen only a few times. The V call is TRBV4-1, the J call TRBJ2-1; D not certain. This CDR3 region has 11 residues. V lost 0 bases and J 10 bases, leaving 4 bases between the germline ends. Germline V gene sequence: CDR1 MGHRA, CDR2 YSYEKL. The CDR3 here is CASSQDGEQFF. CDR3 DNA: TGCGCCAGCAGCCAAGATGGCGAGCAGTTCTTC.

The V and J genes are TRBV12-3 or TRBV12-4 and TRBJ1-2; D call uncertain. Trimming left V 5 bases short and J 5 bases short, with 18 bases between. The CDR3 is 15 amino acids. CDR3 sequence: CASSISPASSYGYTF. The CDR3 nucleotides are TGTGCCAGCAGTATATCCCCTGCCTCCTCTTATGGCTACACCTTC.

The rearrangement links TRBV27 to TRBJ2-5; weak D call: TRBD1 (8 bases). V was clipped by 8 bases and J by 4 bases, with 14 bases between them. The germline V gene has CDR1 MNHEY and CDR2 SMNVEV (reference sequence). This CDR3 has 13 amino acids. Written as DNA, the CDR3 is TGTGCCAGCGCGGACAGGGAGGGAGAGACCCAGTACTTC. Its protein product is CASADREGETQYF.

This chain connects TRBV12-3 or TRBV12-4 to TRBJ2-1; D might be TRBD1 (5 bases). The V end was cut by 3 bases, the J end by 5 bases, with 11 bases between. This CDR3 has 14 residues. CDR3 sequence reads: CASSFSGKHNEQFF. CDR3 DNA: TGTGCCAGCAGTTTCTCAGGGAAGCACAATGAGCAGTTCTTC.

This clonotype was counted ten times or more. The chain recombines TRBV12-3 or TRBV12-4 with TRBJ2-1, with 11 bases matching TRBD2. V lost 9 bases to trimming and J lost 9 bases; unmatched junction nucleotides: 13. This CDR3 contains 15 residues. The CDR3 protein is CASRKTSGTWGEQFF. The CDR3 coding sequence is TGTGCCAGTAGAAAGACTAGCGGGACGTGGGGTGAGCAGTTCTTC.